Following are 10 T cell receptor beta chains from one sample sequenced in a study of blood T cell repertoires in COVID-19 (dated by TCRdb to 2020 to 2021). Library generation was performed with the immunoSEQ multiplex PCR assay. TCRdb stores this immuneACCESS table with in-frame sequences only. Part of the clones is absent; in the studies checked, under half of the shortfall reflects unresolved V genes, and no reason is known for the rest. In this sample the table shows over 300,000 clones, 88% of which occur a single time. The ten largest clones represent 0.95% to 1% of the sample. The sample was PBMCs or T cells enriched from blood (not recorded which). All receptors derive from a woman in her twenties or thirties with acute COVID-19.

This clone has a handful of counts. The chain couples TRBV9 to TRBJ2-1; 7 bases align to TRBD1. The germline V gene encodes CDR1 SGDLS and CDR2 YYNGEE. Germline trimming cut 4 bases from V and 4 bases from J; bases unmatched to any gene: 8. The CDR3 sequence is 15 residues long. The CDR3 nucleotides are TGTGCCAGCAGCTCGGCTGGGACAGAGTACAATGAGCAGTTCTTC. It encodes CASSSAGTEYNEQFF.

V gene TRBV5-1 combines with J gene TRBJ2-1, with TRBD1 matching 9 bases. Germline CDR1 and CDR2: SGHRS and YFSETQ. Trimming took 4 bases from V and 6 from J; bases not matched to a gene: 5. The CDR3 is 14 residues long. CDR3 in DNA: TGCGCCAGCAGCACGGGGACAGGGAGCAATGAGCAGTTCTTC. Residues: CASSTGTGSNEQFF.

This chain uses TRBV24-1 with TRBJ2-1; D gene uncertain. This CDR3 has 16 amino acids. Germline CDR1 KGHDR, CDR2 SFDVKD. V was clipped by 4 bases and J by 6 bases, with 18 bases between them. CDR3 region: CATSDPVAEDLNEQFF. The CDR3 DNA follows: TGTGCCACCAGTGACCCTGTGGCGGAAGACCTCAATGAGCAGTTCTTC.

CDR3 bases: TGTGCCAGCATCCCCGGGAGAATCTGGGATACGCAGTATTTT. The encoded protein is CASIPGRIWDTQYF. This sequence joins TRBV5-4 and TRBJ2-3; D might be TRBD2 (6 bases). The germline V and J ends were trimmed by 6 bases and 6 bases, with 17 bases remaining between them. This CDR3 is built from 14 residues. Germline CDR1 SGHNT, CDR2 YYREEE (reference sequence).

The table lists this clone with a count of one. The chain carries TRBV12-5 and TRBJ2-7; 10 bases fit TRBD1. Germline V gene data show CDR1 as LGHNT and CDR2 as FRNRAP. The J segment lost 2 bases and the V segment lost 7 bases, leaving 8 bases of the junction unmatched. The CDR3 has 15 residues. The CDR3: CASAVGQGGTYEQYF. CDR3 nucleotide sequence: TGTGCTAGTGCCGTAGGACAGGGGGGGACCTACGAGCAGTACTTC.

The chain is built from TRBV27 and TRBJ2-7, with D possibly TRBD1 on 6 matching bases. This CDR3 spans 14 amino acids. The germline V gene encodes CDR1 MNHEY and CDR2 SMNVEV (reference sequence). V was clipped by 5 bases and J by 1 base, with 12 bases between them. Here the CDR3 reads CASSDRTPSYEQYF. CDR3 bases: TGTGCCAGCAGTGACAGGACCCCATCCTACGAGCAGTACTTC.

This chain joins TRBV19 and TRBJ1-6; TRBD1 is a possible D gene (5 bases). The germline V and J ends were trimmed by 9 bases and 0 bases, with 12 bases remaining between them. From germline, CDR1 is LNHDA and CDR2 SQIVND (reference sequence). CDR3 length equals 15 residues. DNA of the CDR3: TGTGCCAGCTCCAAACAGGACTCCTATAATTCACCCCTCCACTTT. Protein product: CASSKQDSYNSPLHF.

The chain recombines TRBV19 with TRBJ1-2; D is undetermined. V was clipped by 3 bases and J by 4 bases, with 18 bases between them. Germline CDR1 reads LNHDA; CDR2 reads SQIVND (reference sequence). The CDR3 spans 16 residues. CDR3 residues: CASSISAREVSYGYTF. In DNA form, the CDR3 reads TGTGCCAGTAGTATCTCGGCGCGGGAGGTCAGCTATGGCTACACCTTC.

This rearrangement joins TRBV13 to TRBJ1-4; TRBD1 matches at 8 bases. In germline, CDR1 is PRHDT, CDR2 FYEKMQ (reference sequence). The CDR3 loop spans 17 amino acids. V shed 5 bases, J shed 3 bases, and the junction held 11 bases outside the gene matches. The CDR3 protein is CASSLGQANRANEKLFF. For the CDR3, the DNA is TGTGCCAGCAGCCTGGGACAGGCCAACAGGGCTAATGAAAAACTGTTTTTT.

This clone appeared a single time. The CDR3 DNA is TGTGCCATCGGGGGGGCGAACACTGAAGCTTTCTTT. Translation: CAIGGANTEAFF. This rearrangement joins TRBV10-3 to TRBJ1-1; the D gene is possibly TRBD1 (6 bases). Germline loops: CDR1 ENHRY, CDR2 SYGVKD. The V end was cut by 8 bases, the J end by 1 base, with 8 bases between. The CDR3 is 12 amino acids.